This TCR beta chain was recorded in a study of blood T cell repertoires in COVID-19. Background on the study: Whether acute or convalescent, the COVID-19 samples came from the United States, Italy and Spain. T cells, B-cell-depleted T cells, or PBMCs provided the cDNA or gDNA that served as material.

Original data processing: Researchers report that nucleated cell counts were estimated from reference gene primer amplification. Profiled with immunoSEQ multiplex PCR; TCRdb holds only in-frame clones, not every one. V, J and clone size reflect that table, while D and trimming were determined from the DNA. In the table there are 200,000 or so clones, roughly 80% of which are singletons. The V gene lost 2 bases and the J gene lost 0 bases, with 6 bases spanning the gap. The CDR3 spans 13 residues. In germline, CDR1 is SGHDT, CDR2 YYEEEE. The V and J genes are TRBV5-6 and TRBJ2-7; D gene ambiguous. Sequencing was carried out using peripheral blood. This receptor was obtained from a woman between 70 and 85 years old with acute or convalescent COVID-19. The CDR3 reads CASSFYISYEQYF. CDR3 bases: TGTGCCAGCAGCTTTTATATCTCCTACGAGCAGTACTTC.